Each of the 28 T cell receptor beta chains below was sequenced from the same sample in a study of T cell responses to AZD1222 COVID-19 vaccine. This table comes from immunoSEQ multiplex PCR, and its TCRdb copy is limited to in-frame clones, with some not included. The sample carries over 110,000 clones, 90% recorded once. The starting material was peripheral blood, obtained 28 days after the second AZD1222 dose. Source of these receptors: an adult who received the AZD1222 COVID-19 vaccine.

The chain combines TRBV28 with TRBJ2-5; TRBD1 or TRBD2 may be the D gene (5 bases each). Germline values: CDR1 MDHEN, CDR2 SYDVKM. This CDR3 spans 15 amino acids. Trimming took 7 bases from V and 5 from J, leaving 20 bases between them. The CDR3 loop is CASTLLGTGGETQYF. CDR3 in DNA: TGTGCCAGCACTCTCCTCGGGACGGGTGGGGAGACCCAGTACTTC.

This chain uses TRBV19 with TRBJ1-4; the match to TRBD1 covers 7 bases. Looked up from germline, CDR1 is LNHDA and CDR2 is SQIVND (reference sequence). This CDR3 region has 16 residues. V was pared by 5 bases and J by 0 bases, with 6 bases of the junction left unmatched. CDR3: CASSRDRPSTNEKLFF. CDR3 sequence (DNA): TGTGCCAGTAGTCGGGACAGACCATCAACTAATGAAAAACTGTTTTTT.

V usage is TRBV4-2 and J usage is TRBJ1-3; D is unresolved. The CDR3 is made up of 17 amino acids. In germline, CDR1 is LGHNA, CDR2 YNFKEQ. The germline V and J ends were trimmed by 0 bases and 0 bases, with 12 bases remaining between them. CDR3 sequence: CASSQESAGLSGNTIYF. Here the CDR3 DNA reads TGTGCCAGCAGCCAAGAGTCCGCAGGTCTCTCTGGAAACACCATATATTTT.

The gene calls are TRBV4-1 and TRBJ2-3; D might be TRBD1 (5 bases). Germline CDR1 reads MGHRA; CDR2 reads YSYEKL. The germline V and J ends were trimmed by 2 bases and 1 base, with 10 bases remaining between them. This CDR3 has 15 residues. The CDR3 here is CASSQQGPRTDTQYF. The CDR3 DNA is TGCGCCAGCAGCCAACAGGGTCCCCGCACAGATACGCAGTATTTT.

This clone was seen once. The chain combines TRBV9 with TRBJ1-1; possible D gene TRBD1, 6 bases. The CDR3 consists of 16 residues. Germline V CDR1 and CDR2: SGDLS, YYNGEE. Deletions cut 3 bases from V and 1 base from J, with 16 bases between. The CDR3 reads CASSGDIRKGNTEAFF. The CDR3, as DNA: TGTGCCAGCAGCGGGGACATAAGAAAGGGGAACACTGAAGCTTTCTTT.

This sequence joins TRBV19 and TRBJ2-2; 9 bases are a match to TRBD2. Germline-derived CDR1 and CDR2 are LNHDA and SQIVND (reference sequence). V gave up 6 bases and J gave up 0 bases; unmatched junction bases: 8. CDR3 length: 17 residues. CDR3 coding DNA: TGTGCCAGTAGCTCAGCGGGGGGCACTTCGAACACCGGGGAGCTGTTTTTT. It specifies CASSSAGGTSNTGELFF.

The chain uses TRBV6-5 and TRBJ2-7; TRBD1 matches at 8 bases. The CDR3 totals 13 residues. Trimming removed 4 bases from V and 7 bases from J; junction bases left unmatched: 6. The germline gives CDR1 MNHEY, CDR2 SVGAGI. The CDR3 reads CASSSGQGREQYF. CDR3 in DNA: TGTGCCAGCAGTTCCGGACAGGGAAGGGAGCAGTACTTC.

In this sample, this clone turned up a few times. V and J are TRBV5-6 and TRBJ2-5; 7 bases agree with TRBD1. V trimming: 6 bases; J trimming: 3 bases; junction bases outside the gene matches: 11. The CDR3 contains 15 residues. Germline loops: CDR1 SGHDT, CDR2 YYEEEE. The CDR3 loop reads CASIKLGQSEETQYF. The CDR3 DNA follows: TGTGCCAGCATCAAATTGGGACAGTCAGAAGAGACCCAGTACTTC.

The chain links TRBV5-1 to TRBJ1-2; 11 bases are a match to TRBD1. This CDR3 has 17 residues. The germline V gene encodes CDR1 SGHRS and CDR2 YFSETQ. J gave up 0 bases and V 3 bases, and 7 bases lay outside the gene matches. This chain's CDR3 is CASSSSGTGGTNYGYTF. The DNA for the CDR3 is TGCGCCAGCAGCTCCTCCGGGACAGGGGGGACTAACTATGGCTACACCTTC.

The count of this clone is one. This sequence joins TRBV10-3 and TRBJ2-7, with TRBD1 identical over 11 bases. The V gene end was trimmed by 4 bases and the J gene end by 3 bases; junction bases not matched to a gene: 2. Germline loops: CDR1 ENHRY, CDR2 SYGVKD. The CDR3 covers 14 residues. CDR3 sequence: CAISGDRGSYEQYV. CDR3 DNA sequence: TGTGCCATCAGTGGGGACAGGGGGAGCTACGAGCAGTACGTC.

The gene calls are TRBV7-9 and TRBJ2-7; D may be TRBD1 (5 bases). Germline CDR1 and CDR2: SEHNR and FQNEAQ (reference sequence). Trimming removed 1 base at V and 7 bases at J, with 8 bases between. This CDR3 has 12 amino acids. The CDR3 sequence: CASSLGQREQYF. The CDR3 region has the DNA TGTGCCAGCAGCTTAGGACAGAGGGAGCAGTACTTC. Combining the CDR3 with reference TRBV7-9 and TRBJ2-7 gives the whole variable domain DTGVSQNPRHKITKRGQNVTFRCDPISEHNRLYWYRQTLGQGPEFLTYFQNEAQLEKSRLLSDRFSAERPKGSFSTLEIQRTEQGDSAMYLCASSLGQREQYFGPGTRLTVT.

The rearrangement links TRBV23-1 to TRBJ2-1; 13 bases fit TRBD2. TRBV23-1 is labeled an ORF, and its function is uncertain. The CDR3 length is 14 residues. V was clipped by 3 bases and J by 10 bases; unmatched bases: 3. The DNA for the CDR3 is TGCGCCAGCAGTCATGGACTAGCGGGAGAGGAGCAGTTCTTC. It yields the protein CASSHGLAGEEQFF.

This clone was observed a few times. V and J are TRBV6-2 or TRBV6-3 and TRBJ2-7; no reliable D call. Trimming shortened V by 1 base and J by 1 base, and 5 bases separated the two germline ends. CDR3 size: 13 residues. Germline-derived CDR1 and CDR2 are MNHEY and SVGEGT. CDR3 sequence (DNA): TGTGCCAGCAGTTACTTTGAATCCTACGAGCAGTACTTC. It codes for CASSYFESYEQYF.

V is TRBV3-1 (or the pseudogene TRBV3-2) and J is TRBJ2-5, with 7 nucleotides matching TRBD1. The junction had 5 bases not matched to a gene; V was cut back by 2 bases and J by 2 bases. Germline-derived CDR1 and CDR2 are LGHDT and YNNKEL (reference sequence). The CDR3 covers 15 residues. CDR3 nucleotides: TGTGCCAGCAGCCAATCGACAGGGTATCAAGAGACCCAGTACTTC. It codes for CASSQSTGYQETQYF.

As regards this clone: At one boundary the junction diverges from the germline segment, which might be a read error. This chain joins TRBV10-3 and TRBJ2-7, with TRBD2 matching over 12 bases. CDR3 size: 15 residues. The V gene's germline CDR1 is ENHRY and CDR2 SYGVKD. The CDR3 region is CATTSSGSTSGGGGF. CDR3 sequence (DNA): TGTGCCACCACCTCCAGTGGCTCGACTAGCGGGGGAGGTGGATTC.

The chain couples TRBV19 to TRBJ1-5; a weak D match, TRBD1 (5 bases). Germline CDR1 reads LNHDA; CDR2 reads SQIVND (reference sequence). Deletions cut 4 bases from V and 0 bases from J, with 10 bases between. This CDR3 spans 15 amino acids. The CDR3 DNA reads as TGTGCCAGTAGTACCTCGGGGGATAGCAATCAGCCCCAGCATTTT. The encoded protein is CASSTSGDSNQPQHF.

The chain couples TRBV19 to TRBJ1-1, with no clear D. In germline, CDR1 is LNHDA, CDR2 SQIVND (reference sequence). V lost 8 bases, J lost 1 base, and 11 bases lay in between. The CDR3 contains 13 residues. The CDR3 DNA sequence: TGTGCCAGTCACCACCAGGCGAACACTGAAGCTTTCTTT. Amino acids: CASHHQANTEAFF.

The V call is TRBV5-8, the J call TRBJ1-5; 8 bases match TRBD1. The trim removed 3 bases at V and 4 bases at J, leaving 6 bases unmatched. The germline gives CDR1 SGHTS, CDR2 YDEGEE. This CDR3 region has 15 residues. DNA for the CDR3: TGTGCCAGCAGCTACTCGGACAGGGAAAATCAGCCCCAGCATTTT. Residues: CASSYSDRENQPQHF.

This chain links TRBV5-6 with TRBJ2-3; unclear D gene. The CDR3 extends over 12 amino acids. CDR1 is SGHDT and CDR2 is YYEEEE in the germline V gene. Trimming pared 1 base from V and 2 bases from J, leaving 2 bases between. CDR3 residues: CASSLLTDTQYF. The DNA for the CDR3 is TGTGCCAGCAGCTTGCTCACAGATACGCAGTATTTT.

The chain employs TRBV24-1 and TRBJ2-2; 7 nucleotides agree with TRBD1. J lost 4 bases, V lost 7 bases, and 8 bases had no gene match. The germline gives CDR1 KGHDR, CDR2 SFDVKD. CDR3 size: 15 residues. CDR3 amino acids: CATRAPGQSTGELFF. CDR3 DNA: TGTGCCACCAGAGCGCCGGGACAGAGCACCGGGGAGCTGTTTTTT.

The chain couples TRBV2 to TRBJ1-5; TRBD1 is a possible D gene (6 bases). This CDR3 has 14 amino acids. In germline, CDR1 is SNHLY, CDR2 FYNNEI. Trimming left V 7 bases short and J 7 bases short, with 17 bases between. In nucleotides, the CDR3 is TGTGCCAGCACCGGAGGGGGGGTCGAACAGCCCCAGCATTTT. Protein: CASTGGGVEQPQHF.

The rearrangement joins TRBV5-1 to TRBJ1-6; 9 bases fit TRBD1. The junction had 4 bases not matched to a gene; V was cut back by 4 bases and J by 8 bases. Germline V CDR1 and CDR2: SGHRS, YFSETQ. The CDR3 runs to 14 residues. The CDR3 here is CASSGQGRDSPLHF. The DNA of the CDR3 is TGCGCCAGCAGCGGACAGGGGAGGGATTCACCCCTCCACTTT.

The chain uses TRBV5-1 and TRBJ1-5; 10 bases match TRBD1. The germline V gene encodes CDR1 SGHRS and CDR2 YFSETQ. The CDR3 is 15 residues long. After removal of 4 bases from V and 2 bases from J, the junction contained 3 bases not matched to a gene. The CDR3 here is CASSGGTGGNQPQHF. Written as DNA, the CDR3 is TGCGCCAGCAGCGGCGGGACAGGGGGCAATCAGCCCCAGCATTTT.

This clone was found once. The J gene is TRBJ1-2, the V gene TRBV30; 11 nucleotides agree with TRBD1. Germline-derived CDR1 and CDR2 are GTSNPN and SVGIG (reference sequence). This CDR3 comprises 15 residues. Trimming cost V 0 bases and J 7 bases; bases outside gene matches: 7. DNA for the CDR3: TGTGCCTGGAGTGTCCGAACCGGGACAGGGGGTGGCTACACCTTC. Its protein product is CAWSVRTGTGGGYTF.

The rearrangement joins TRBV2 to TRBJ2-5; a possible D gene is TRBD2 (5 bases). This CDR3 contains 14 residues. V lost 6 bases, J lost 2 bases, and 13 bases lay in between. Germline lookup yields CDR1 SNHLY and CDR2 FYNNEI. The CDR3, as DNA: TGTGCCAGCAGCGAACGGGGTCGACAAGAGACCCAGTACTTC. Translating gives CASSERGRQETQYF.

The chain has TRBV28 and TRBJ1-1, with TRBD1 identical over 12 bases. Germline V gene lookup returns CDR1 MDHEN and CDR2 SYDVKM. CDR3 length: 15 residues. V lost 7 bases and J lost 10; bases outside the gene matches: 13. DNA of the CDR3: TGTGCCAGCATCACGACCGGGACAGGGGGCGGAGGAGCTTTCTTT. It is translated as CASITTGTGGGGAFF.

This chain joins TRBV5-1 and TRBJ2-5, with 8 bases fitting TRBD2. The CDR3 totals 14 residues. Trimming cost V 3 bases and J 3 bases; bases outside gene matches: 4. In germline, CDR1 is SGHRS, CDR2 YFSETQ. CDR3 residues: CASSYSGGEETQYF. In nucleotides, the CDR3 is TGCGCCAGCAGCTACTCGGGAGGGGAAGAGACCCAGTACTTC.

CDR3 coding DNA: TGTGCCAGCAGGAGGACGGAAGTTGCAACTAATGAAAAACTGTTTTTT. Its protein product is CASRRTEVATNEKLFF. The chain combines TRBV2 with TRBJ1-4; D is unclear. The CDR3 loop spans 16 amino acids. CDR1 is SNHLY, CDR2 FYNNEI, per germline. Trimming cost V 6 bases and J 0 bases, with 14 bases left between them.